This is a list of T cell receptor beta chains from one sample in a study of CD8 T cells in Susac syndrome. TCRdb reprocessed the immunoSEQ multiplex PCR reads with MiXCR, giving one entry per CDR3 protein. Among 69,000 or so distinct CDR3 sequences, approximately 94% were seen once, and the ten largest hold around 0.61%. Sequencing used CD8+ T cells from PBMCs. These receptors originate from a human donor with multiple sclerosis. Each CDR3 is given with its conserved first and last residue. The order of the fields is CDR3 DNA, CDR3 protein, J gene, clone size, CDR3 length, V gene, D gene. D genes are given only for firm matches. The listing skips clone size in some rows; elsewhere it reads once, few, many or a size class.

TGTGCCAGCAGCTACGACAGGGGCGTCTATGGCTACACCTTC	CASSYDRGVYGYTF	TRBJ1-2	NA	14	TRBV13	TRBD1
TGCGCCAGCAGCCTGACTAGCGGGAGAGTGGAGACCCAGTACTTC	CASSLTSGRVETQYF	TRBJ2-5	NA	15	TRBV5-1	TRBD2
TGCGCCAGCCGGTCGGGGTTCTCAGGGGACACTGAAGCTTTCTTT	CASRSGFSGDTEAFF	TRBJ1-1	once	15	TRBV5-1	NA
TGTGCCAGCAGCTCCCACGGGACAACTGAAGCTTTCTTT	CASSSHGTTEAFF	TRBJ1-1	NA	13	TRBV7-3	NA
TGTGCCAGCAGTTTAAACTTACAAGAGACCCAGTACTTC	CASSLNLQETQYF	TRBJ2-5	NA	13	TRBV27	NA
TGTGCCAGCAGCGCTCAAAGGGGACAGGGGGTCTACAATGAGCAGTTCTTC	CASSAQRGQGVYNEQFF	TRBJ2-1	NA	17	TRBV9	TRBD1
TGTGCCAGCAGCCTCCCTCGGGGCGAGCAGTACTTC	CASSLPRGEQYF	TRBJ2-7	NA	12	TRBV7-6	NA
TGTGCCAGCAGTTTAGACCCAGATACGCAGTATTTT	CASSLDPDTQYF	TRBJ2-3	once	12	TRBV28	NA
TGTGCCAGCAGCTTAGGAGACAGGGTCGACTATGGCTACACCTTC	CASSLGDRVDYGYTF	TRBJ1-2	NA	15	TRBV5-6	TRBD1
TGCAGTGCTAGAGTGGGGGGACTAGCGGGAGAGACAATCTACGAGCAGTACTTC	CSARVGGLAGETIYEQYF	TRBJ2-7	NA	18	TRBV20-1	TRBD2
TGTGCCAGCAGTTTAGACTCCCAAGAGACCCAGTACTTC	CASSLDSQETQYF	TRBJ2-5	NA	13	TRBV28	NA
TGTGCCAGCAGTGAAAAGGTGAGGGGCGTCGGAGAGCAGTACTTC	CASSEKVRGVGEQYF	TRBJ2-7	NA	15	TRBV2	NA
TGTGCCAGCAGTTTAGGAGCAGGGTGGGAACCAACCTACAATGAGCAGTTCTTC	CASSLGAGWEPTYNEQFF	TRBJ2-1	once	18	TRBV12-3/TRBV12-4	NA
TGTGCCAGCAGTGAAACACGGGGGGAACGCACAGATACGCAGTATTTT	CASSETRGERTDTQYF	TRBJ2-3	NA	16	TRBV25-1	TRBD2
TGTGCCAGTAGTAGGGTGGGCGAGAATGAGCAGTTCTTC	CASSRVGENEQFF	TRBJ2-1	NA	13	TRBV19	NA
TGCAGCGTTGTAGGGCTATCCTACAATGAGCAGTTCTTC	CSVVGLSYNEQFF	TRBJ2-1	NA	13	TRBV29-1	NA
TGTGCCAGCAGTTTGAGTGTGGGGACAGTTCCATACGAGCAGTACTTC	CASSLSVGTVPYEQYF	TRBJ2-7	NA	16	TRBV27	TRBD1
TGCGCCAGCAGCTACGACCCCAACAATGAGCAGTTCTTC	CASSYDPNNEQFF	TRBJ2-1	NA	13	TRBV7-2	NA
TGCGCCAGCAGCTTGGGGGAGGGGAACACTGAAGCTTTCTTT	CASSLGEGNTEAFF	TRBJ1-1	NA	14	TRBV5-1	NA
TGCGCCAGCAGCCGATTTCGAAAAGAGGCCCAGTACTTC	CASSRFRKEAQYF	TRBJ2-5	NA	13	TRBV4-3	NA
TGCGCCAGCAGCTTGTGGGGACAAGGCTCTGGGGCCAACGTCCTGACTTTC	CASSLWGQGSGANVLTF	TRBJ2-6	NA	17	TRBV5-1	NA
TGTGCCAGCAGTTTGGGGAGCCCGAACACTGAAGCTTTCTTT	CASSLGSPNTEAFF	TRBJ1-1	NA	14	TRBV27	NA
TGCGCCAGCAGCCAAGATAGTGGGGACTTTGATGAAAAACTGTTTTTT	CASSQDSGDFDEKLFF	TRBJ1-4	NA	16	TRBV4-1	NA
TGCGCCAGCAGGGGGCTTACCGGGGAGCTGTTTTTT	CASRGLTGELFF	TRBJ2-2	NA	12	TRBV4-3	NA
TGTGCCAGCAGTGGACCCCGCAATGAGCAGTTCTTC	CASSGPRNEQFF	TRBJ2-1	NA	12	TRBV9	NA
TGTGCCAGCACGGAGACTGGGACCTACGAGCAGTACTTC	CASTETGTYEQYF	TRBJ2-7	NA	13	TRBV7-9	NA
TGTGCCAGCAGCCAAGGTGAGAGAGGTAATGAGCAGTTCTTC	CASSQGERGNEQFF	TRBJ2-1	NA	14	TRBV3-1	NA
TGTGCCAGCAGCTCCAAAATGCCTGGGGAGACCCAGTACTTC	CASSSKMPGETQYF	TRBJ2-5	NA	14	TRBV13	NA
TGTGCCAGCTCACCATCGGCTAGCGGAGATTACGAGCAGTACTTC	CASSPSASGDYEQYF	TRBJ2-7	once	15	TRBV18	TRBD2
TGCAGTGCTGTTGTCTTGGGATCTGGAAACACCATATATTTT	CSAVVLGSGNTIYF	TRBJ1-3	NA	14	TRBV20-1	NA
TGTGCCAGCAGCTTAGCGCAGGGGTATGGCTACACCTTC	CASSLAQGYGYTF	TRBJ1-2	NA	13	TRBV7-9	NA
TGTGCCAGCAGTTCAGGAGATACGCAGTATTTT	CASSSGDTQYF	TRBJ2-3	NA	11	TRBV27	NA
TGTGCCAGCATGGACTTCCAAGAGACCCAGTACTTC	CASMDFQETQYF	TRBJ2-5	NA	12	TRBV28	NA
TGTGCCAGCAGCTCTAAGGGACAGGGTGATGGCTACACCTTC	CASSSKGQGDGYTF	TRBJ1-2	NA	14	TRBV7-6	TRBD1
TGTGCCAGCAGCCCACGGGGCTCGGGACTCCTGCACTATGGCTACACCTTC	CASSPRGSGLLHYGYTF	TRBJ1-2	NA	17	TRBV9	NA